What follows are 5 T cell receptor beta chains derived from one specimen sequenced in a study of T cell repertoires in cytomegalovirus infection. One entry per CDR3 protein results from TCRdb running MiXCR on the reads. The sample lists 300,000 to 400,000 distinct CDR3 sequences, more than 8% seen once, with around 4.5% in the top ten. Source material: PBMCs. The receptors come from a human donor in good health (CMV status not recorded). Some clones in this sample may be carry-over from other donors' samples.

This clonotype showed up just a few times. This chain uses TRBV28 with TRBJ2-5; D is uncertain. The length of the CDR3 is 12 residues. Germline V gene data show CDR1 as MDHEN and CDR2 as SYDVKM. Trimming cost V 2 bases and J 3 bases, with 4 bases left between them. For the CDR3, the DNA is TGTGCCAGCAGTTTAGTTAAAGAGACCCAGTACTTC. Protein product: CASSLVKETQYF.

The chain joins TRBV7-6 to TRBJ2-5, with a weak D call TRBD1 (6 bases). In germline, CDR1 is SGHVS, CDR2 FNYEAQ. The CDR3 extends over 13 amino acids. Trimming pared 5 bases from V and 2 bases from J, leaving 9 bases between. The CDR3 DNA is TGTGCCAGCAGCGGGGGCTATCAAGAGACCCAGTACTTC. It codes for CASSGGYQETQYF.

This clonotype was counted ten times or more. V is TRBV6-1 and J is TRBJ2-3, with D possibly being TRBD2 (6 bases). The CDR3 runs 15 residues. The V gene lost 6 bases and the J gene lost 3 bases, with 16 bases spanning the gap. CDR1 and CDR2 (germline): MNHNS, SASEGT. DNA for the CDR3: TGTGCCAGCAGGGGGCTAGCGATGGGGACAGATACGCAGTATTTT. This codes for CASRGLAMGTDTQYF.

This clonotype was recorded at least ten times. The J gene is TRBJ2-7, the V gene TRBV7-6; D remains ambiguous. V lost 0 bases and J lost 1, with 10 bases in between. This CDR3 has 15 residues. CDR1 SGHVS and CDR2 FNYEAQ come from the germline V gene. The CDR3 is CASSLALGRSYEQYF. The CDR3 nucleotides read TGTGCCAGCAGCTTAGCGCTGGGCAGATCCTACGAGCAGTACTTC.

The V and J genes are TRBV7-2 and TRBJ1-3; no firm D call. In germline, CDR1 is SGHTA, CDR2 FQGNSA. The CDR3 extends over 12 amino acids. V lost 2 bases to trimming and J lost 5 bases, with 4 bases between them. The CDR3 DNA is TGTGCCAGCAGCTTAAAAAGAAACACCATATATTTT. It translates to CASSLKRNTIYF. The whole variable domain, remainder taken from reference TRBV7-2 and TRBJ1-3, is GAGVSQSPSNKVTEKGKDVELRCDPISGHTALYWYRQSLGQGLEFLIYFQGNSAPDKSGLPSDRFSAERTGGSVSTLTIQRTQQEDSAVYLCASSLKRNTIYFGEGSWLTVV.